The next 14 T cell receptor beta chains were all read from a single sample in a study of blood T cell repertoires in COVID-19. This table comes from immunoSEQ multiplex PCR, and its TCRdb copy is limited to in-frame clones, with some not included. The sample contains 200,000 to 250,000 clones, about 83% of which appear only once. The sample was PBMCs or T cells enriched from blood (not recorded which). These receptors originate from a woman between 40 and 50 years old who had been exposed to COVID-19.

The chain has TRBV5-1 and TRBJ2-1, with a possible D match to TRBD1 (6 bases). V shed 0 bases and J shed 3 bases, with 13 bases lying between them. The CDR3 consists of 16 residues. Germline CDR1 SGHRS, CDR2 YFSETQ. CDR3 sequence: CASSLGTGIGYNEQFF. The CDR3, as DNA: TGCGCCAGCAGCTTGGGTACAGGGATTGGCTACAATGAGCAGTTCTTC.

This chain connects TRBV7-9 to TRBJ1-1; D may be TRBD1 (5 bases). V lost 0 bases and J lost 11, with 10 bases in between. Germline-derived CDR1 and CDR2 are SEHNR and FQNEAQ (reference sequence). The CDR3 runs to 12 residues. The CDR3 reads CASSLAWGGAFF. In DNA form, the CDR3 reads TGTGCCAGCAGCTTAGCGTGGGGGGGTGCTTTCTTT.

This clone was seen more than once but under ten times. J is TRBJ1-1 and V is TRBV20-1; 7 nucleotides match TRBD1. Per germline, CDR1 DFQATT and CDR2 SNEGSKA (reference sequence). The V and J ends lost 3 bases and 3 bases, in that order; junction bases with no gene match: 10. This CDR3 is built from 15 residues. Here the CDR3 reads CSASSLGRGDTEAFF. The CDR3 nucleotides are TGCAGTGCTAGTAGTCTCGGCAGGGGGGACACTGAAGCTTTCTTT.

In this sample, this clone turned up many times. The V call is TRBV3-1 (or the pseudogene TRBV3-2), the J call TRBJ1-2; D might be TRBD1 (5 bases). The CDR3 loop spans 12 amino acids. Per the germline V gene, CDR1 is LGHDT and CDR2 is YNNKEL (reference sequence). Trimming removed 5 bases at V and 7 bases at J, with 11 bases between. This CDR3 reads CASSSTAGGYTF. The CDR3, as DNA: TGTGCCAGCAGCTCGACAGCAGGTGGCTACACCTTC.

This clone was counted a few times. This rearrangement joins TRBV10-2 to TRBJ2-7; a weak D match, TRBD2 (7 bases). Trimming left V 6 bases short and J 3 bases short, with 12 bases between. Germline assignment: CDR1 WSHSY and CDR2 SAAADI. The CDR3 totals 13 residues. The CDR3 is CASSPGGLYEQYF. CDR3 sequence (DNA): TGCGCCAGCAGCCCCGGGGGGCTCTACGAGCAGTACTTC.

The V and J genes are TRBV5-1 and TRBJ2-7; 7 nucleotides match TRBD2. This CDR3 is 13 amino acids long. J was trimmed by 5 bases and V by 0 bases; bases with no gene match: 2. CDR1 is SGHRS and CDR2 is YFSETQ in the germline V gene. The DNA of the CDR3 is TGCGCCAGCAGCTTGGGACTAGCCAACGAGCAGTACTTC. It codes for CASSLGLANEQYF.

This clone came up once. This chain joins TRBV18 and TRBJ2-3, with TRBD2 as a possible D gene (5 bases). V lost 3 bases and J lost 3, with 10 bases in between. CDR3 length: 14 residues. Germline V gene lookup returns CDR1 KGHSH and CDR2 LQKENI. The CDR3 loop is CASSPDSQTDTQYF. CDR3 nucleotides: TGTGCCAGCTCACCGGACTCCCAAACAGATACGCAGTATTTT. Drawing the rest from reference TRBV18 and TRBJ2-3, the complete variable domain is NAGVMQNPRHLVRRRGQEARLRCSPMKGHSHVYWYRQLPEEGLKFMVYLQKENIIDESGMPKERFSAEFPKEGPSILRIQQVVRGDSAAYFCASSPDSQTDTQYFGPGTRLTVL.

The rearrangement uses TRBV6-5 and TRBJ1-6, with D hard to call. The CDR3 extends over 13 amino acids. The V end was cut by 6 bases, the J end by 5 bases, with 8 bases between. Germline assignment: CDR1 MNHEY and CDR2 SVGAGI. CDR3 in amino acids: CASSGLNNSPLHF. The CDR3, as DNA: TGTGCCAGCAGCGGACTGAATAATTCACCCCTCCACTTT.

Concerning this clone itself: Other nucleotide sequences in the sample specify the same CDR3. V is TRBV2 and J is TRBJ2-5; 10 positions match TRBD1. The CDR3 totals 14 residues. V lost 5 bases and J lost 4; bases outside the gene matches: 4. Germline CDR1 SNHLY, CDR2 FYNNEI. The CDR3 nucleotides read TGTGCCAGCAGTCCCGGGACAGGGGTAGAGACCCAGTACTTC. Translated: CASSPGTGVETQYF. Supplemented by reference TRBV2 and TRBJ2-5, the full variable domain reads EPEVTQTPSHQVTQMGQEVILRCVPISNHLYFYWYRQILGQKVEFLVSFYNNEISEKSEIFDDQFSVERPDGSNFTLKIRSTKLEDSAMYFCASSPGTGVETQYFGPGTRLLVL.

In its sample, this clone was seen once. CDR3 coding DNA: TGTGCTAGTGGCATCGGCGGGACAGAGGACTACACCTTC. Encoded protein: CASGIGGTEDYTF. V is TRBV12-5 and J is TRBJ1-2; the match to TRBD1 covers 7 bases. V lost 6 bases to trimming and J lost 10 bases; unmatched junction nucleotides: 11. Germline CDR1 is LGHNT and CDR2 is FRNRAP. CDR3 size: 13 residues. The whole variable domain, filled in from reference TRBV12-5 and TRBJ1-2, reads DARVTQTPRHKVTEMGQEVTMRCQPILGHNTVFWYRQTMMQGLELLAYFRNRAPLDDSGMPKDRFSAEMPDATLATLKIQPSEPRDSAVYFCASGIGGTEDYTFGSGTRLTVV.

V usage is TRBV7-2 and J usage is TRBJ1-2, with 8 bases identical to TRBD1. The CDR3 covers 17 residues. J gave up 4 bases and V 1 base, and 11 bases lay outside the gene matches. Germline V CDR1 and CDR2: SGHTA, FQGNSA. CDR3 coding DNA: TGTGCCAGCAGCTTAGTAGCAGGACAGGGCGTTGTCTATGGCTACACCTTC. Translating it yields CASSLVAGQGVVYGYTF. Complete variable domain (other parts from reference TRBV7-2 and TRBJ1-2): GAGVSQSPSNKVTEKGKDVELRCDPISGHTALYWYRQSLGQGLEFLIYFQGNSAPDKSGLPSDRFSAERTGGSVSTLTIQRTQQEDSAVYLCASSLVAGQGVVYGYTFGSGTRLTVV.

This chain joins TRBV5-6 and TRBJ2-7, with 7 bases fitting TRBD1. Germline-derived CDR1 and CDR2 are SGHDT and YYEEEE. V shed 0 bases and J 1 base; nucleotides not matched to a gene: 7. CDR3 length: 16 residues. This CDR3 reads CASSLGGGGPSYEQYF. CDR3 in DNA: TGTGCCAGCAGCTTGGGAGGGGGCGGTCCGTCCTACGAGCAGTACTTC. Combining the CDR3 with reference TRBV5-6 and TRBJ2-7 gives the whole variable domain DAGVTQSPTHLIKTRGQQVTLRCSPKSGHDTVSWYQQALGQGPQFIFQYYEEEERQRGNFPDRFSGHQFPNYSSELNVNALLLGDSALYLCASSLGGGGPSYEQYFGPGTRLTVT.

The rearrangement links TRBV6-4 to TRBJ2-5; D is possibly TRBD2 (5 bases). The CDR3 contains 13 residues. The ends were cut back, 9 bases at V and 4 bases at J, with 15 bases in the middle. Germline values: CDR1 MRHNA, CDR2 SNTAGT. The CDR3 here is CAREKDSLETQYF. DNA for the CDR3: TGTGCCAGAGAGAAGGACTCGTTAGAGACCCAGTACTTC.

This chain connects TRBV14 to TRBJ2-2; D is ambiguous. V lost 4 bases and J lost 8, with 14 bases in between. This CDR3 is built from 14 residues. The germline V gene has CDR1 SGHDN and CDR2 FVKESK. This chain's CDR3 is CASSPQPLSGELFF. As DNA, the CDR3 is TGTGCCAGCAGCCCACAACCCTTGTCGGGGGAGCTGTTTTTT.